This is a list of T cell receptor beta chains from one sample in a study of T cells in Graves' hyperthyroidism and ophthalmopathy. TCRdb re-called the multiplex PCR reads through MiXCR, storing one row per CDR3 protein. The sample records about 460,000 distinct CDR3 sequences, approximately 23% being singletons. Sequenced input: blood. These receptors came from a woman in her seventies with Graves' ophthalmopathy. Each CDR3 is given with its conserved first and last residue. A D gene is named only where the DNA matches it firmly. Clone size is shown for a subset of rows, as once, few, many or a class of expanded clone.

>TRBV28|.|TRBD2|TRBJ2-3
CASSFLPLAGGTDTQYF
TGTGCCAGCAGTTTCCTCCCTCTAGCGGGGGGCACAGATACGCAGTATTTT
>TRBV6-1|.|.|TRBJ2-3
CASMRTPFSTDTQYF
TGTGCCAGCATGAGGACTCCCTTTAGTACAGATACGCAGTATTTT
>TRBV12-3/TRBV12-4|many|TRBD2|TRBJ2-1
CASRTSGAYNEQFF
TGTGCCAGCAGGACTAGCGGGGCCTACAATGAGCAGTTCTTC
>TRBV30|few|TRBD2|TRBJ2-3
CAGLAASTDTQYF
TGTGCGGGACTAGCGGCTAGCACAGATACGCAGTATTTT
>TRBV7-9|.|TRBD1|TRBJ2-5
CASRKGQAGETQYF
TGTGCCAGCAGAAAGGGACAGGCAGGGGAGACCCAGTACTTC
>TRBV6-1|few|.|TRBJ1-1
CASKRVRGTEAFF
TGTGCCAGCAAGCGGGTTCGGGGCACTGAAGCTTTCTTT
>TRBV19|.|TRBD1|TRBJ1-1
CASRLDRVNTEAFF
TGTGCCAGTAGGCTTGACAGGGTGAACACTGAAGCTTTCTTT
>TRBV6-1|many|.|TRBJ1-2
CASSGTVYGYTF
TGTGCCAGCAGTGGGACCGTCTATGGCTACACCTTC
>TRBV24-1|.|.|TRBJ1-4
CATSPGRNNEKLFF
TGTGCCACCAGCCCGGGACGGAATAATGAAAAACTGTTTTTT
>TRBV12-3/TRBV12-4|few|.|TRBJ2-4
CASQQPGVAKNIQYF
TGTGCCAGCCAACAACCCGGGGTAGCCAAAAACATTCAGTACTTC
>TRBV18|.|TRBD2|TRBJ2-7
CASSPTSGNSYEQYF
TGTGCCAGCTCACCGACTAGCGGGAACTCCTACGAGCAGTACTTC
>TRBV12-3/TRBV12-4|.|TRBD2|TRBJ2-5
CASSIGLAGEIRYF
TGTGCCAGCAGTATCGGCCTAGCGGGAGAGATTCGGTACTTC
>TRBV5-1|.|.|TRBJ2-5
CASRWTDQETQYF
TGCGCCAGCCGATGGACAGACCAAGAGACCCAGTACTTC
>TRBV9|few|.|TRBJ1-1
CASSVDGGGGGGMNTEAFF
TGTGCCAGCAGCGTAGACGGTGGGGGAGGGGGGGGGATGAACACTGAAGCTTTCTTT
>TRBV20-1|.|TRBD1|TRBJ2-6
CSARAQGALRANVLTF
TGCAGTGCTAGAGCGCAGGGGGCGCTTAGGGCCAACGTCCTGACTTTC
>TRBV20-1|.|.|TRBJ2-5
CSARGEAGEQETQYF
TGCAGTGCTAGAGGGGAGGCAGGAGAACAAGAGACCCAGTACTTC
>TRBV12-3/TRBV12-4|.|.|TRBJ2-3
CASSSIAEGSDTQYF
TGTGCCAGCAGTTCTATAGCTGAAGGGTCAGATACGCAGTATTTT
>TRBV28|many|TRBD1|TRBJ1-5
CASIATGVSNQPQHF
TGTGCCAGCATAGCGACAGGGGTGAGCAATCAGCCCCAGCATTTT
>TRBV6-6|few|TRBD1|TRBJ2-6
CASSYWKPGTGAGANVLTF
TGTGCCAGCAGTTACTGGAAGCCCGGGACAGGGGCTGGGGCCAACGTCCTGACTTTC
>TRBV10-1|.|.|TRBJ1-1
CASSDGGLNTEAFF
TGCGCCAGCAGTGACGGGGGTCTGAACACTGAAGCTTTCTTT
>TRBV7-2|many|TRBD2|TRBJ2-3
CASSPGAGGPESTDTQYF
TGTGCCAGCAGCCCCGGGGCGGGAGGGCCGGAAAGCACAGATACGCAGTATTTT
>TRBV30|.|TRBD1|TRBJ1-5
CAWSADGTGGVQPQHF
TGTGCCTGGAGTGCCGACGGGACAGGGGGCGTCCAGCCCCAGCATTTT
>TRBV20-1|.|.|TRBJ1-1
CSARGLRDSEAFF
TGCAGTGCTAGAGGGTTGCGGGACTCTGAAGCTTTCTTT
>TRBV5-4|.|TRBD2|TRBJ2-1
CASSHSGRAYNEQFF
TGTGCCAGCAGCCATAGCGGGAGGGCCTACAATGAGCAGTTCTTC
>TRBV7-8|.|TRBD1|TRBJ1-4
CASSIRTGRGWEATNEKLFF
TGTGCCAGCAGCATAAGGACAGGAAGGGGTTGGGAGGCAACTAATGAAAAACTGTTTTTT
>TRBV6-1|.|TRBD1|TRBJ1-5
CASSERTGGRGPQHF
TGTGCCAGCAGTGAGCGGACAGGGGGCCGGGGGCCCCAGCATTTT
>TRBV20-1|.|TRBD2|TRBJ2-7
CSASALAGGIGEQYF
TGCAGTGCTAGTGCCCTAGCGGGAGGGATTGGCGAGCAGTACTTC